This T cell receptor (beta chain) originates from a study of patients and donors after allogeneic stem cell transplantation. Ten or more counts support this clonotype. TCRdb fed the RT-PCR reads into MiXCR, producing one record per CDR3 protein. The table has 400,000 to 450,000 distinct CDR3 sequences, around 16% seen once. What was sequenced was blood, either unsorted or a sorted T cell fraction (not recorded which). This sequence was found in a human donor who was either an allogeneic HSCT recipient or a stem cell or donor lymphocyte infusion donor (not recorded which). It is not recorded whose cells these are; they may come from a transplant donor.

The chain's CDR3 is CASSLPRRPKNIQYF. CDR3 DNA sequence: TGTGCCAGCAGCCTTCCCCGCAGGCCCAAAAACATTCAGTACTTC. The V and J genes are TRBV4-2 and TRBJ2-4; no definite D call. This CDR3 region has 15 residues. Trimming pared 4 bases from V and 2 bases from J, leaving 12 bases between. CDR1 and CDR2 from the germline V gene are LGHNA and YNFKEQ.